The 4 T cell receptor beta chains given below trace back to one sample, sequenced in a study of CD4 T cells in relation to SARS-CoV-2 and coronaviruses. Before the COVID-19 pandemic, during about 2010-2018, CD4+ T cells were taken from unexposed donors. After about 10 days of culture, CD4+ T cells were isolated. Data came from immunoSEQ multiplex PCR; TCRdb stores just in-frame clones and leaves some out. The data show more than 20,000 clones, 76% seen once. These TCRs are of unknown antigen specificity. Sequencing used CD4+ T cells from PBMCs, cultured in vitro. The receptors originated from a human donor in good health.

As DNA, the CDR3 is TGTGCCAGCAGTTACTCGAACCCCAGGGGGGGGCATGGCTACACCTTC. Translated: CASSYSNPRGGHGYTF. The chain combines TRBV6-5 with TRBJ1-2, with 7 bases lining up with TRBD1. Unmatched junction bases numbered 10, after V lost 0 bases and J lost 6 bases. This CDR3 has 16 amino acids. The germline V gene encodes CDR1 MNHEY and CDR2 SVGAGI.

CDR3 residues: CASGPGTGSGNTIYF. The CDR3 DNA sequence: TGTGCTAGTGGTCCCGGGACAGGGTCTGGAAACACCATATATTTT. The chain couples TRBV12-5 to TRBJ1-3; 9 positions agree with TRBD1. The CDR3 loop spans 15 amino acids. The germline V gene has CDR1 LGHNT and CDR2 FRNRAP. Trimming removed 5 bases from V and 1 base from J; junction bases left unmatched: 3.

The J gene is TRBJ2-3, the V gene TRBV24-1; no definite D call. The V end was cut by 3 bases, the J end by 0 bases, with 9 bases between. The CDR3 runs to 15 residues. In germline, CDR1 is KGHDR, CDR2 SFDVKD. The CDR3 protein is CATSDAETSTDTQYF. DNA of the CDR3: TGTGCCACCAGTGATGCGGAGACTAGCACAGATACGCAGTATTTT.

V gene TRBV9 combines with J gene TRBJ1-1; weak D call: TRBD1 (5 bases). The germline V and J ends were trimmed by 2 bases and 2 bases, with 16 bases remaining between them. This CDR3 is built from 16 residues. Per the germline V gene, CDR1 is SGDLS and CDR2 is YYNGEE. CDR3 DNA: TGTGCCAGCAGCGTTAGAGCCGGGACGGTCAACACTGAAGCTTTCTTT. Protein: CASSVRAGTVNTEAFF. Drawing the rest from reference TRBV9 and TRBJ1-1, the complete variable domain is DSGVTQTPKHLITATGQRVTLRCSPRSGDLSVYWYQQSLDQGLQFLIQYYNGEERAKGNILERFSAQQFPDLHSELNLSSLELGDSALYFCASSVRAGTVNTEAFFGQGTRLTVV.